Sequencing of this TCR beta chain was carried out in a study of cytomegalovirus exposure and HLA in healthy donors. Whole-study findings and limits: It was found in a later analysis that first-cohort TCR clusters tended to co-occur in the 120 validation repertoires. According to the study, 150 to 200 TCR beta chains were cytomegalovirus-associated.

To note about this clone: Its cognate antigen is unknown.

The donors were members of the approximately 120-subject validation cohort (separate from the approximately 670-subject first cohort). Germline CDR1 and CDR2: MDHEN and SYDVKM. Trimming shortened V by 4 bases and J by 4 bases, and 14 bases separated the two germline ends. CDR3 length equals 15 residues. TCRdb keeps only in-frame clones here, not all; method: immunoSEQ multiplex PCR. The sample consists of around 190,000 clones, 85% of them appearing once. Source material: PBMCs. The receptor was derived from a man between 18 and 35 years old in good health and CMV-seropositive. This chain joins TRBV28 and TRBJ1-5; possibly TRBD1 for D (6 bases). CDR3 nucleotide sequence: TGTGCCAGCAGTTCCAAAGACAGGTGGAATCAGCCCCAGCATTTT. It specifies CASSSKDRWNQPQHF.